What follows are 4 T cell receptor beta chains derived from one specimen sequenced in a study of shared clonotypes between healthy human individuals. This table comes from immunoSEQ multiplex PCR, and its TCRdb copy is limited to in-frame clones, with some not included. Seen here are approximately 2,000,000 clones, under 95% observed once, and the top ten hold around 0.4%. Sequencing was carried out using naive CD4+ T cells from PBMCs. Subset indicated: CD45RA+ positively selected. The receptors stem from a young man in good health. Some clones in this sample may be carry-over from other donors' samples.

This chain links TRBV18 with TRBJ2-2, with a tentative D call TRBD2 (5 bases). This CDR3 contains 18 residues. Germline lookup yields CDR1 KGHSH and CDR2 LQKENI. With 2 bases removed from V and 5 bases from J, the gap between germline ends came to 21 bases. The chain's CDR3 is CASSPFRPARVGTGELFF. The CDR3 coding sequence is TGTGCCAGCTCACCATTCCGGCCGGCGAGGGTAGGGACCGGGGAGCTGTTTTTT.

The chain joins TRBV11-2 to TRBJ1-3; D is possibly TRBD1 (5 bases). The CDR3 is 14 amino acids. Trimming took 5 bases from V and 2 from J, leaving 10 bases between them. Germline values: CDR1 SGHAT, CDR2 FQNNGV. CDR3 nucleotide sequence: TGTGCCAGCAGCCGGTCGGGGGCTGGAAACACCATATATTTT. Its translation: CASSRSGAGNTIYF.

Points on this clone: An end of the junction differs from the germline gene, which may be a read error. The V call is TRBV27, the J call TRBJ2-4, with 7 nucleotides matching TRBD1. CDR3 length: 13 amino acids. Germline CDR1 MNHEY, CDR2 SMNVEV (reference sequence). This chain's CDR3 is CASGRRQGESPDF. The CDR3 nucleotides are TGTGCCAGCGGGCGGCGACAGGGAGAGTCACCGGACTTC.

This clone was recorded once. The chain has TRBV28 and TRBJ1-4; D call uncertain. Per germline, CDR1 MDHEN and CDR2 SYDVKM. CDR3 length: 14 amino acids. Trimming took 8 bases from V and 8 from J, leaving 18 bases between them. The CDR3 is CASGEASRLEKLFF. DNA of the CDR3: TGTGCCAGCGGGGAGGCCAGTAGGTTAGAAAAACTGTTTTTT. The full variable domain, with the rest looked up from reference TRBV28 and TRBJ1-4, is DVKVTQSSRYLVKRTGEKVFLECVQDMDHENMFWYRQDPGLGLRLIYFSYDVKMKEKGDIPEGYSVSREKKERFSLILESASTNQTSMYLCASGEASRLEKLFFGSGTQLSVL.